This T cell receptor beta chain stems from a study of CD8 T cells in ankylosing spondylitis. With regard to this clonotype: The antigen remains unidentified.

This CDR3 is 14 amino acids long. Trimming at V came to 3 bases and at J to 2 bases, leaving 3 bases not matched to a gene. Germline-derived CDR1 and CDR2 are MRHNA and SNTAGT. TCRdb recomputed calls from the 5' RACE reads with MiXCR, one row per CDR3 protein. The sample shows 200,000 to 250,000 distinct CDR3 sequences, 6% to 8% of them seen only once. Overall study results and limits: Typical of ankylosing spondylitis blood, it appeared, was a TCR beta motif of roughly eight highly homologous variants.

The chain links TRBV6-4 to TRBJ2-5, with 7 bases fitting TRBD1. The clonotype comes from a male donor with ankylosing spondylitis. Specimen: blood, either unsorted or a sorted T cell fraction (not recorded which). The CDR3 nucleotides are TGTGCCAGCAGTGAAGGGACAGTTCAAGAGACCCAGTACTTC. Its translation is CASSEGTVQETQYF.